The 8 T cell receptor beta chains below come from one sample, sequenced in a study of T cell responses to AZD1222 COVID-19 vaccine. Clones were sequenced by immunoSEQ multiplex PCR, and TCRdb holds only the in-frame ones, with some missing. The sample consists of approximately 210,000 clones, 90% to 95% of them appearing once. This sample comprised peripheral blood, obtained 28 days after the second dose of the MenACWY control vaccine. These receptors originate from an adult who received the MenACWY meningococcal vaccine as a control.

The rearrangement links TRBV2 to TRBJ1-4; TRBD1 matches at 7 bases. The CDR3 extends over 15 amino acids. Germline V CDR1 and CDR2: SNHLY, FYNNEI. The junction had 12 bases not matched to a gene; V was cut back by 7 bases and J by 7 bases. CDR3 bases: TGTGCCAGCACTGGGGACAGACTGAACGGTGAAAAACTGTTTTTT. Its protein is CASTGDRLNGEKLFF.

J is TRBJ1-6 and V is TRBV19, with a possible D match to TRBD1 (6 bases). This CDR3 is built from 13 residues. Trimming took 6 bases from V and 7 from J, leaving 10 bases between them. Germline assignment: CDR1 LNHDA and CDR2 SQIVND (reference sequence). This chain's CDR3 is CASRGAGNSPLHF. CDR3 DNA sequence: TGTGCCAGTAGGGGGGCCGGGAATTCACCCCTCCACTTT.

This rearrangement joins TRBV18 to TRBJ2-7; D not certain. The CDR3 is 12 residues long. V lost 0 bases to trimming and J lost 6 bases, with 6 bases between them. Per germline, CDR1 KGHSH and CDR2 LQKENI. CDR3 protein: CASSPPGREQYF. As DNA, the CDR3 is TGTGCCAGCTCACCACCTGGGCGCGAGCAGTACTTC.

J is TRBJ2-7 and V is TRBV6-5; D perhaps matches TRBD2 (6 bases). CDR3 size: 15 residues. V was clipped by 0 bases and J by 4 bases, with 13 bases between them. Germline V gene lookup returns CDR1 MNHEY and CDR2 SVGAGI. For the CDR3, the DNA is TGTGCCAGCAGTTACTCGAGCGCGGGGACGTACGAGCAGTACTTC. Translated, it gives CASSYSSAGTYEQYF.

The rearrangement links TRBV12-3 or TRBV12-4 to TRBJ1-1, with a possible D match to TRBD1 (5 bases). V gave up 2 bases and J gave up 10 bases, with 11 bases separating them. The CDR3 totals 12 residues. CDR3 sequence (DNA): TGTGCCAGCAGTTTATCGGGGGTAGGAGCTTTCTTT. Amino acid sequence: CASSLSGVGAFF.

This clone is a singleton in its sample. The chain employs TRBV25-1 and TRBJ1-2; TRBD1 aligns across 7 bases. Germline V CDR1 and CDR2: MGHDK, SYGVNS. J was trimmed by 8 bases and V by 3 bases; bases with no gene match: 9. The CDR3 covers 14 residues. The CDR3 here is CASSDGTVGLGYTF. The CDR3, as DNA: TGTGCCAGCAGTGACGGGACAGTTGGTTTAGGCTACACCTTC.

This rearrangement joins TRBV7-9 to TRBJ1-1; TRBD1 might be the D (5 bases). The ends were cut back, 0 bases at V and 11 bases at J, with 13 bases in the middle. The germline V gene has CDR1 SEHNR and CDR2 FQNEAQ (reference sequence). The CDR3 spans 13 residues. The CDR3 loop reads CASSLALEGNAFF. In DNA, the CDR3 is TGTGCCAGCAGCTTAGCGCTGGAGGGGAATGCTTTCTTT.

This chain joins TRBV2 and TRBJ2-3, with TRBD2 identical over 14 bases. CDR3 size: 16 residues. Germline loops: CDR1 SNHLY, CDR2 FYNNEI. V lost 5 bases and J lost 3; bases outside the gene matches: 4. The CDR3 DNA sequence: TGTGCCAGCAGTCCAAGGACTAGCGGGAGGACAGATACGCAGTATTTT. Protein sequence: CASSPRTSGRTDTQYF.